A single sample is the source of the 18 T cell receptor beta chains below, sequenced in a study of T cells after yellow fever vaccination. MiXCR was run by TCRdb on the 5' RACE reads, yielding one entry per CDR3 protein. Of about 330,000 distinct CDR3 sequences listed, about 4% are singletons. The sequencing used PBMCs, collected 5 days after the yellow fever booster vaccination. The receptor source for this set is a man between 18 and 29 years old who received the YFV17D yellow fever vaccine.

This clonotype was counted a few times. The genes are TRBV12-3 or TRBV12-4 and TRBJ2-1, with 7 bases identical to TRBD1. Germline trimming cut 4 bases from V and 3 bases from J; bases unmatched to any gene: 6. This CDR3 has 15 residues. The CDR3 protein is CASSSRQGVYNEQFF. CDR3 nucleotide sequence: TGTGCCAGCAGTTCGAGACAGGGAGTCTACAATGAGCAGTTCTTC.

The rearrangement joins TRBV5-1 to TRBJ2-3; maybe TRBD1 (8 bases). The germline V and J ends were trimmed by 5 bases and 3 bases, with 13 bases remaining between them. Germline assignment: CDR1 SGHRS and CDR2 YFSETQ. The CDR3 runs to 14 residues. The CDR3 is CASRQGGMTDTQYF. The DNA of the CDR3 is TGCGCCAGCAGACAGGGGGGGATGACAGATACGCAGTATTTT.

This clonotype was recorded a few times. The rearrangement links TRBV6-6 to TRBJ1-3; 10 positions agree with TRBD1. The CDR3 consists of 16 residues. The ends lost 2 bases at V and 15 bases at J; junction bases unmatched: 16. CDR1 is MNHNY and CDR2 is SVGAGI in the germline V gene (reference sequence). Written as DNA, the CDR3 is TGTGCCAGCAGTTACAAAACCGGGACAGGGGTAACCGGAGCATATTTT. Amino acids: CASSYKTGTGVTGAYF.

The chain couples TRBV27 to TRBJ2-3; 9 nucleotides align to TRBD2. Germline CDR1 reads MNHEY; CDR2 reads SMNVEV (reference sequence). After removal of 3 bases from V and 4 bases from J, the junction contained 11 bases not matched to a gene. CDR3 length equals 17 residues. CDR3 in DNA: TGTGCCAGCAGTTTTCTCCGACTAGCGGAAAGCGCAGATACGCAGTATTTT. Protein product: CASSFLRLAESADTQYF.

The table lists this clonotype with many counts. This rearrangement joins TRBV12-3 or TRBV12-4 to TRBJ2-7, with 7 bases aligning to TRBD1. V trimming: 5 bases; J trimming: 4 bases; junction bases outside the gene matches: 8. This CDR3 is 14 amino acids long. The CDR3 spells CASSTGEFRYEQYF. The DNA of the CDR3 is TGTGCCAGCAGTACAGGGGAGTTTAGGTACGAGCAGTACTTC.

A few counts support this clonotype. The chain employs TRBV5-1 and TRBJ1-2, with unresolved D. The CDR3 is made up of 14 amino acids. The ends were cut back, 0 bases at V and 5 bases at J, with 11 bases in the middle. Germline CDR1 and CDR2: SGHRS and YFSETQ. In DNA, the CDR3 is TGCGCCAGCAGCTTGGCCGGGCGGAGTTATGGCTACACCTTC. The encoded protein is CASSLAGRSYGYTF. Drawing the rest from reference TRBV5-1 and TRBJ1-2, the complete variable domain is KAGVTQTPRYLIKTRGQQVTLSCSPISGHRSVSWYQQTPGQGLQFLFEYFSETQRNKGNFPGRFSGRQFSNSRSEMNVSTLELGDSALYLCASSLAGRSYGYTFGSGTRLTVV.

V is TRBV20-1 and J is TRBJ2-1, with 12 bases matching TRBD2. CDR3 length: 14 residues. Germline values: CDR1 DFQATT, CDR2 SNEGSKA (reference sequence). The V segment lost 4 bases and the J segment 7 bases; nucleotides outside the gene matches: 5. CDR3: CSAILAGGPNEQFF. The DNA of the CDR3 is TGCAGTGCTATTCTAGCGGGGGGGCCAAATGAGCAGTTCTTC.

In this sample, this clonotype turned up a few times. The J gene is TRBJ1-5, the V gene TRBV18; D perhaps matches TRBD1 (5 bases). V was shortened by 2 bases and J by 0 bases, with 17 bases between the two germline ends. Germline V CDR1 and CDR2: KGHSH, LQKENI. CDR3 length: 18 amino acids. CDR3 nucleotides: TGTGCCAGCTCACCAGGGGCAGTCCAGGGATATAGCAATCAGCCCCAGCATTTT. It translates to CASSPGAVQGYSNQPQHF.

The rearrangement links TRBV19 to TRBJ1-5, with D possibly TRBD1 on 6 matching bases. Germline CDR1 is LNHDA and CDR2 is SQIVND (reference sequence). Trimming shortened V by 9 bases and J by 5 bases, and 20 bases separated the two germline ends. The CDR3 loop spans 15 amino acids. CDR3 residues: CASTDRSFGDQPQHF. The CDR3 DNA follows: TGTGCCAGCACTGACAGGTCATTTGGTGATCAGCCCCAGCATTTT.

This clonotype occurred a few times. This chain joins TRBV12-3 or TRBV12-4 and TRBJ1-2; perhaps TRBD1 as D (6 bases). Trimming stripped 3 bases from V and 3 bases from J, with 14 bases between. This CDR3 has 15 residues. The CDR3 reads CASSFNGGADYGYTF. The CDR3 bases are TGTGCCAGCAGTTTCAACGGGGGCGCTGACTATGGCTACACCTTC.

The gene calls are TRBV3-1 and TRBJ2-7, with D unresolved. Germline assignment: CDR1 LGHDT and CDR2 YNNKEL (reference sequence). V lost 2 bases, J lost 4 bases, and 6 bases lay in between. The CDR3 sequence is 12 residues long. This chain's CDR3 is CASSQPWYEQYV. Written as DNA, the CDR3 is TGTGCCAGCAGCCAACCGTGGTACGAGCAGTACGTC.

This clonotype was counted between two and nine times. The chain couples TRBV4-2 to TRBJ2-1; 7 nucleotides line up with TRBD2. Germline loops: CDR1 LGHNA, CDR2 YNFKEQ. V shed 4 bases, J shed 15 bases, and the junction held 12 bases outside the gene matches. The CDR3 is made up of 13 amino acids. CDR3 sequence: CASSRERGKEGFF. Here the CDR3 DNA reads TGTGCCAGCAGCCGTGAGCGGGGTAAGGAGGGGTTCTTC.

This clonotype was found a few times. This chain joins TRBV29-1 and TRBJ1-1; unclear D gene. V was cut by 7 bases and J by 5 bases, with 11 bases left in between. Germline loops: CDR1 SQVTM, CDR2 ANQGSEA. The CDR3 consists of 11 residues. The CDR3: CSAEFRTEAFF. The CDR3 nucleotides are TGCAGCGCGGAATTTCGGACTGAAGCTTTCTTT.

In its sample, this clonotype was seen a few times. The chain is built from TRBV29-1 and TRBJ1-2; 9 bases match TRBD1. Trimming at V came to 7 bases and at J to 2 bases, leaving 17 bases not matched to a gene. The CDR3 is 17 residues long. The germline CDR1 and CDR2 sequences are SQVTM and ANQGSEA. CDR3 protein: CSAGKIQTGGENYGYTF. In DNA form, the CDR3 reads TGCAGCGCCGGTAAGATCCAAACAGGGGGCGAGAACTATGGCTACACCTTC.

This clonotype was found a few times. V gene TRBV6-4 combines with J gene TRBJ2-3; the match to TRBD1 covers 9 bases. After removal of 8 bases from V and 1 base from J, the junction contained 4 bases not matched to a gene. The V gene's germline CDR1 is MRHNA and CDR2 SNTAGT. The CDR3 is made up of 14 amino acids. Here the CDR3 reads CASARTGGTDTQYF. The DNA of the CDR3 is TGTGCCAGCGCTAGGACAGGGGGCACAGATACGCAGTATTTT.

The V and J genes are TRBV12-3 or TRBV12-4 and TRBJ2-7; no clear D gene. This CDR3 contains 13 residues. With 6 bases removed from V and 0 bases from J, the gap between germline ends came to 9 bases. Here the CDR3 DNA reads TGTGCCAGCAGCGACGGTAACTCCTACGAGCAGTACTTC. It is translated as CASSDGNSYEQYF.

This clonotype has a count of ten or more. The V call is TRBV5-1, the J call TRBJ1-1; 7 nucleotides agree with TRBD1. This CDR3 has 18 amino acids. V shed 2 bases and J 0 bases; nucleotides not matched to a gene: 13. Germline CDR1 reads SGHRS; CDR2 reads YFSETQ. Here the CDR3 DNA reads TGCGCCAGCAGCTTTTCCCGGACAGGAACCCTTATGAACACTGAAGCTTTCTTT. Protein: CASSFSRTGTLMNTEAFF.

The sample holds many counts of this clonotype. The V and J genes are TRBV9 and TRBJ1-3; no clear D. V dropped 1 base and J dropped 8 bases, with 10 bases sitting between them. Germline V gives CDR1 SGDLS, CDR2 YYNGEE. The CDR3 extends over 13 amino acids. CDR3 amino acids: CASSVRGLDTIYF. In DNA form, the CDR3 reads TGTGCCAGCAGCGTACGAGGTTTGGACACCATATATTTT.